This paragraph covers one T cell receptor (beta chain) sequence. Its antigen is unidentified. V lost 0 bases and J lost 4, with 13 bases in between. The length of the CDR3 is 15 residues. Germline V lookup: CDR1 MGHRA, CDR2 YSYEKL. The sample originates from a study of graft-versus-host responses after intestinal transplantation. Only in-frame clones appear in the TCRdb table, and some are missing; sequencing was by immunoSEQ multiplex PCR. Of about 94,000 clones listed, roughly 90% are singletons. The input for sequencing was unstimulated CD8+ T cells sorted from spleen or lymph node cells, taken before intestinal transplant. The chain joins TRBV4-1 to TRBJ2-7, with a tentative D call TRBD2 (6 bases). The TCR originated in a human donor who received an intestinal transplant. In nucleotides, the CDR3 is TGCGCCAGCAGCCAAGAAGGGGACTCCCTTTACGAGCAGTACTTC. Translation gives CASSQEGDSLYEQYF.